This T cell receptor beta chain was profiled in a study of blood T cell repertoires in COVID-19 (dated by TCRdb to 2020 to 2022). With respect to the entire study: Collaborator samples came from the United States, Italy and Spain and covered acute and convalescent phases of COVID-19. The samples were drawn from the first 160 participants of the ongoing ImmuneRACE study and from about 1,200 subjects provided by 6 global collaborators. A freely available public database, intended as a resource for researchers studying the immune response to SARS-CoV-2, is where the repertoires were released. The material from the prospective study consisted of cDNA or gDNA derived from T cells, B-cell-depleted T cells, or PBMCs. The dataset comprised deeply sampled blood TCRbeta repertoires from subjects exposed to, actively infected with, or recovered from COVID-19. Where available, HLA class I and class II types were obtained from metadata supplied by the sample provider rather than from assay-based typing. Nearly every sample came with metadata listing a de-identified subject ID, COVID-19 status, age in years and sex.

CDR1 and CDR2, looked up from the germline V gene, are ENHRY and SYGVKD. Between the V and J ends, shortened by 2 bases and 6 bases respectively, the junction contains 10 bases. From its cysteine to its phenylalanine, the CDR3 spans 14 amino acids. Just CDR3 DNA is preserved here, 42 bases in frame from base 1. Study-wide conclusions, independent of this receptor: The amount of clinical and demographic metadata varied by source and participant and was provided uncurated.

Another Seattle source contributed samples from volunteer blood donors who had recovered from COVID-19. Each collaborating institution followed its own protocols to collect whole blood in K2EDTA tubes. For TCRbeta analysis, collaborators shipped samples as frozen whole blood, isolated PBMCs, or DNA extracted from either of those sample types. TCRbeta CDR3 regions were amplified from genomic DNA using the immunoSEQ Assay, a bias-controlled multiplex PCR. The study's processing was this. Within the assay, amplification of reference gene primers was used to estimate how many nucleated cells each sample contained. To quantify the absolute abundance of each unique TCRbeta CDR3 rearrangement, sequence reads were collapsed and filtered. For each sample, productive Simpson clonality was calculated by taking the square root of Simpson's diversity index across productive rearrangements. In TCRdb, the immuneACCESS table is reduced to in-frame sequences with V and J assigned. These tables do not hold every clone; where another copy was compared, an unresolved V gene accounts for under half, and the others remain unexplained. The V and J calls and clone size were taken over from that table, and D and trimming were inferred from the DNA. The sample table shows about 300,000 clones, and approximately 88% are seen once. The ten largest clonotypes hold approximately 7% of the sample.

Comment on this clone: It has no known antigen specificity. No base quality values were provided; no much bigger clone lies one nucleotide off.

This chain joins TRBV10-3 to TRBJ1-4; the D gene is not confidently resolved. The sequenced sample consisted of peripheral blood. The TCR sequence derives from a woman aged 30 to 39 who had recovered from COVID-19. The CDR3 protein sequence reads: CAISERGGYEKLFF. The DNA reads TGTGCCATCAGTGAGCGCGGAGGGTATGAAAAACTGTTTTTT.